The 28 T cell receptor beta chains presented below share a single source sample, sequenced in a study of cytomegalovirus exposure and HLA in healthy donors. Vbeta (60) and Jbeta (13) primers were used in the PCR. Sequenced by immunoSEQ multiplex PCR; TCRdb stores in-frame clones only, minus some. The sample consists of about 180,000 clones, 82% of them appearing once. The sample taken for sequencing was PBMCs. These receptors were obtained from a man aged 40-50 years in good health and CMV-seronegative.

V and J are TRBV7-2 and TRBJ1-1; the match to TRBD1 covers 7 bases. Germline CDR1 is SGHTA and CDR2 is FQGNSA. This CDR3 is built from 15 residues. The ends lost 5 bases at V and 1 base at J; junction bases unmatched: 7. DNA of the CDR3: TGTGCCAGCAGCGACAGGGTTTTGGGGAACACTGAAGCTTTCTTT. This encodes CASSDRVLGNTEAFF.

The V gene is TRBV6-5, the J gene TRBJ2-1; possibly TRBD2 for D (6 bases). The length of the CDR3 is 15 residues. Between the trimmed V and J ends, which lost 7 bases and 6 bases, there was a span of 19 bases. Germline CDR1 MNHEY, CDR2 SVGAGI. The CDR3 DNA reads as TGTGCCAGCAACCAGGCCGGGACTGGCGTCAATGAGCAGTTCTTC. This codes for CASNQAGTGVNEQFF.

The chain joins TRBV2 to TRBJ1-2; D is unclear. Germline CDR1 and CDR2: SNHLY and FYNNEI. The CDR3 sequence is 14 residues long. V was cut by 7 bases and J by 2 bases, with 14 bases left in between. In nucleotides, the CDR3 is TGTGCCAGCATCGCGGGGTCAGCAAACTATGGCTACACCTTC. Residues: CASIAGSANYGYTF.

The rearrangement links TRBV10-1 to TRBJ2-7, with D possibly matching TRBD2 (6 bases). The germline gives CDR1 WNHNN, CDR2 SYGVQD (reference sequence). Trimming stripped 0 bases from V and 5 bases from J, with 14 bases between. There are 15 residues in the CDR3. DNA of the CDR3: TGCGCCAGCAGTGAGTCGCGGCCGGGAGACCACGAGCAGTACTTC. Its translation is CASSESRPGDHEQYF.

This sequence joins TRBV21-1 and TRBJ2-7; TRBD1 was called by the table and not checked on the DNA. TRBV21-1 is assigned pseudogene status. CDR3 length: 16 residues. The CDR3 region has the DNA TGTGCCAGCAGCACGGAGTACAGGGACCTGTCGTTTGAGCAGTACTTC. Its translation: CASSTEYRDLSFEQYF.

This chain uses TRBV6-1 with TRBJ1-1, with a weak D call TRBD1 (5 bases). CDR1 is MNHNS and CDR2 is SASEGT in the germline V gene. V shed 4 bases and J shed 1 base, with 19 bases lying between them. The CDR3 is made up of 17 amino acids. The CDR3 here is CASSAALGGSRNTEAFF. DNA for the CDR3: TGTGCCAGCAGTGCGGCCCTCGGGGGGTCGAGGAACACTGAAGCTTTCTTT.

This sequence joins TRBV29-1 and TRBJ1-2; 9 bases map to TRBD1. Germline V gene sequence: CDR1 SQVTM, CDR2 ANQGSEA. Losses at the gene ends were 4 bases for V and 0 bases for J; bases not matched to a gene: 6. This CDR3 comprises 15 residues. The CDR3 protein is CSVGGQGAPNYGYTF. The DNA for the CDR3 is TGCAGCGTTGGGGGACAGGGCGCTCCTAACTATGGCTACACCTTC.

The chain has TRBV7-5 and TRBJ2-5; the D call of TRBD2 is as the table states it, not checked on the DNA. TRBV7-5 is assigned pseudogene status. The CDR3 totals 16 residues. The CDR3 coding sequence is TGTGCCAGAAGCTTAGGGCAGGAGGGTGTTCGAGAGACCCAGTACTTC. Translating gives CARSLGQEGVRETQYF.

The chain recombines TRBV2 with TRBJ1-2; D is unresolved. The CDR3 totals 13 residues. Germline V gene data show CDR1 as SNHLY and CDR2 as FYNNEI. V was shortened by 7 bases and J by 5 bases, with 14 bases between the two germline ends. CDR3 nucleotides: TGTGCCAGCACTCACGGGGTATTGTATGGCTACACCTTC. Translating gives CASTHGVLYGYTF. Filled out from reference TRBV2 and TRBJ1-2, the complete variable domain reads EPEVTQTPSHQVTQMGQEVILRCVPISNHLYFYWYRQILGQKVEFLVSFYNNEISEKSEIFDDQFSVERPDGSNFTLKIRSTKLEDSAMYFCASTHGVLYGYTFGSGTRLTVV.

As concerns this clone: Other DNA sequences from this sample encode an identical CDR3 as well. The CDR3 coding sequence is TGCGCCAGCAGCCAAGGACAGGGGAACACTGAAGCTTTCTTT. Translating gives CASSQGQGNTEAFF. This rearrangement joins TRBV4-3 to TRBJ1-1, with TRBD1 identical over 7 bases. The CDR3 length is 14 residues. Trimming at V came to 1 base and at J to 1 base, leaving 0 bases not matched to a gene. Germline lookup yields CDR1 LGHNA and CDR2 YSLEER.

Remarks on this clone: At one end, the junction sequence differs from germline, possibly due to a read error. V gene TRBV30 combines with J gene TRBJ2-2; TRBD2 aligns across 12 bases. CDR1 is GTSNPN and CDR2 is SVGIG in the germline V gene (reference sequence). The CDR3 consists of 16 residues. The CDR3 is CAWSFGLAGNAGELFF. Here the CDR3 DNA reads TGTGCCTGGAGTTTCGGACTAGCGGGGAACGCCGGGGAGCTGTTTTTT.

The chain couples TRBV30 to TRBJ1-2; 10 positions match TRBD1. The CDR3 extends over 17 amino acids. Germline V gene sequence: CDR1 GTSNPN, CDR2 SVGIG (reference sequence). With V trimmed by 2 bases and J by 6 bases, 15 bases remained unmatched. CDR3 protein: CAWSSVDRGGVLDGYTF. The CDR3 DNA is TGTGCCTGGAGTTCAGTGGACAGGGGGGGGGTTCTCGATGGCTACACCTTC.

V is TRBV7-8 and J is TRBJ2-2, with a possible D match to TRBD1 (5 bases). The germline V and J ends were trimmed by 1 base and 2 bases, with 11 bases remaining between them. Germline CDR1 is SGHVS and CDR2 is FQNEAQ. CDR3 size: 16 residues. This CDR3 is CASSLVAGHNTGELFF. CDR3 coding DNA: TGTGCCAGCAGCTTAGTAGCCGGACACAACACCGGGGAGCTGTTTTTT.

V and J are TRBV27 and TRBJ2-7; D gene uncertain. The CDR3 is made up of 13 amino acids. CDR1 and CDR2 (germline): MNHEY, SMNVEV (reference sequence). V lost 1 base and J 5 bases, leaving 9 bases between the germline ends. CDR3 sequence reads: CASSLWQFHEQYF. DNA for the CDR3: TGTGCCAGCAGTTTATGGCAGTTTCACGAGCAGTACTTC.

This clone was counted a few times. The rearrangement joins TRBV5-1 to TRBJ1-1, with D unresolved. Per the germline V gene, CDR1 is SGHRS and CDR2 is YFSETQ. This CDR3 is built from 14 residues. V lost 1 base and J 5 bases, leaving 12 bases between the germline ends. Here the CDR3 reads CASSLSDDGTEAFF. The CDR3 DNA reads TGCGCCAGCAGCTTGTCAGACGACGGGACTGAAGCTTTCTTT.

The rearrangement links TRBV7-2 to TRBJ1-1; 12 bases align to TRBD1. The V gene end was trimmed by 6 bases and the J gene end by 4 bases; junction bases not matched to a gene: 6. The CDR3 has 15 residues. From germline, CDR1 is SGHTA and CDR2 FQGNSA. CDR3 amino acids: CASRRDRGQGTEAFF. Written as DNA, the CDR3 is TGTGCCAGCAGGAGGGACAGGGGGCAGGGCACTGAAGCTTTCTTT. The full variable domain, completed using reference TRBV7-2 and TRBJ1-1, is GAGVSQSPSNKVTEKGKDVELRCDPISGHTALYWYRQSLGQGLEFLIYFQGNSAPDKSGLPSDRFSAERTGGSVSTLTIQRTQQEDSAVYLCASRRDRGQGTEAFFGQGTRLTVV.

The chain couples TRBV19 to TRBJ1-5; 7 bases align to TRBD1. This CDR3 region has 14 residues. Looked up from germline, CDR1 is LNHDA and CDR2 is SQIVND (reference sequence). The J segment lost 2 bases and the V segment lost 8 bases, leaving 6 bases of the junction unmatched. CDR3 sequence: CASSDREGNQPQHF. The DNA for the CDR3 is TGTGCCAGTTCCGACAGGGAGGGCAATCAGCCCCAGCATTTT.

CDR3 loop: CASSWTPGELFF. The CDR3 DNA is TGCGCCAGCAGCTGGACTCCCGGGGAGCTGTTTTTT. The rearrangement uses TRBV5-1 and TRBJ2-2, with D maybe TRBD2 (5 bases). CDR1 and CDR2 from the germline V gene are SGHRS and YFSETQ. The CDR3 has 12 residues. V was cut by 3 bases and J by 6 bases, with 6 bases left in between.

This rearrangement joins TRBV27 to TRBJ2-1; TRBD1 matches at 8 bases. The CDR3 is 15 residues long. Germline loops: CDR1 MNHEY, CDR2 SMNVEV (reference sequence). V trimming: 2 bases; J trimming: 8 bases; junction bases outside the gene matches: 8. This CDR3 reads CASSLSQGANYEQFF. The CDR3 nucleotides read TGTGCCAGCAGTTTAAGCCAGGGGGCAAACTATGAGCAGTTCTTC.

Of note for this clone: The identical CDR3 is also encoded by other nucleotide sequences in the sample. The V gene is TRBV5-1, the J gene TRBJ1-2, with TRBD1 matching 7 bases. CDR3 length equals 13 residues. Looked up from germline, CDR1 is SGHRS and CDR2 is YFSETQ. With V trimmed by 4 bases and J by 3 bases, 3 bases remained unmatched. This chain's CDR3 is CASSLTGDYGYTF. The CDR3 bases are TGCGCCAGCAGCCTAACAGGGGACTATGGCTACACCTTC.

The rearrangement joins TRBV6-5 to TRBJ2-2, with 7 bases lining up with TRBD1. CDR1 and CDR2 from the germline V gene are MNHEY and SVGAGI. The CDR3 covers 15 residues. V was pared by 6 bases and J by 0 bases, with 4 bases of the junction left unmatched. The CDR3 reads CASRPGQTNTGELFF. For the CDR3, the DNA is TGTGCCAGCAGGCCGGGACAGACGAACACCGGGGAGCTGTTTTTT.

This clone was recorded only once. V and J are TRBV6-5 and TRBJ2-5; D possibly corresponds to TRBD1 (8 bases). Germline lookup yields CDR1 MNHEY and CDR2 SVGAGI. V lost 6 bases and J 9 bases, leaving 17 bases between the germline ends. This CDR3 contains 13 residues. CDR3 DNA: TGTGCCAGCAGACCCGACAGGGGAGGGTCCCAGTACTTC. Its protein product is CASRPDRGGSQYF.

The rearrangement uses TRBV6-5 and TRBJ1-6; 11 nucleotides match TRBD1. The ends lost 6 bases at V and 10 bases at J; junction bases unmatched: 8. Germline CDR1 MNHEY, CDR2 SVGAGI. This CDR3 comprises 15 residues. CDR3 sequence reads: CASRPGDRGSSPLHF. The CDR3 DNA follows: TGTGCCAGCAGACCTGGGGACAGGGGGTCCTCACCCCTCCACTTT.

This sequence joins TRBV5-1 and TRBJ2-5; D is uncertain. The CDR3 is 14 amino acids. Germline V gene sequence: CDR1 SGHRS, CDR2 YFSETQ. V dropped 0 bases and J dropped 1 base, with 7 bases sitting between them. CDR3 bases: TGCGCCAGCAGCTTGGCCTACGGCCAAGAGACCCAGTACTTC. Encoded protein: CASSLAYGQETQYF.

The chain employs TRBV9 and TRBJ2-1; 9 bases agree with TRBD1. The junction had 11 bases not matched to a gene; V was cut back by 3 bases and J by 4 bases. The CDR3 has 17 amino acids. Germline assignment: CDR1 SGDLS and CDR2 YYNGEE. CDR3 residues: CASSAPQGAGRYNEQFF. CDR3 sequence (DNA): TGTGCCAGCAGCGCACCACAGGGGGCGGGCCGGTACAATGAGCAGTTCTTC.

The rearrangement joins TRBV11-3 to TRBJ2-3; TRBD2 matches 11 bases. The ends lost 5 bases at V and 2 bases at J; junction bases unmatched: 6. The length of the CDR3 is 16 residues. In germline, CDR1 is SGHNT, CDR2 YENEEA. The CDR3 spells CASSMGLAEITDTQYF. The CDR3 coding sequence is TGTGCCAGCAGCATGGGACTAGCGGAAATCACAGATACGCAGTATTTT.

This chain links TRBV9 with TRBJ2-1; TRBD2 matches 8 bases. V gave up 0 bases and J gave up 7 bases; unmatched junction bases: 6. Germline CDR1 and CDR2: SGDLS and YYNGEE. CDR3 length equals 15 residues. The CDR3 here is CASSVAGGAGNEQFF. CDR3 nucleotide sequence: TGTGCCAGCAGCGTAGCGGGGGGGGCCGGGAATGAGCAGTTCTTC.

The CDR3 loop reads CASSLRGSEQYF. DNA of the CDR3: TGTGCCAGCAGTCTCAGGGGTTCCGAGCAGTACTTC. The V gene is TRBV28, the J gene TRBJ2-7; the D gene is possibly TRBD1 (6 bases). The V gene's germline CDR1 is MDHEN and CDR2 SYDVKM. Trimming stripped 5 bases from V and 6 bases from J, with 11 bases between. This CDR3 spans 12 amino acids.